This TCR beta chain was recovered during a study of T cells in Graves' hyperthyroidism and ophthalmopathy. Study-wide points: The blood repertoire included most of the expanded thyroid clonotypes above 0.001.

The cohort's ophthalmopathy patients, a group with duration under 3 months, had a Clinical Activity Score of at least 3 and a NOSPECS grade of at least 4. Fresh peripheral blood, approximately 10 ml, yielded the PBMCs. The CDR3 length is 15 residues. V was shortened by 2 bases and J by 4 bases, with 12 bases between the two germline ends. Germline CDR1 reads MGHDK; CDR2 reads SYGVNS. Researchers amplified the TCR beta CDR3 regions from RNA transcripts. TCR CDR3 underwent first-round RT-PCR with the HTBI primer set. MiXCR was run by TCRdb on the multiplex PCR reads, yielding one entry per CDR3 protein. Among 500,000 or so distinct CDR3 sequences, roughly 16% were seen once, and the ten largest hold less than 30%. This clonotype was detected only a few times. Its target is unknown.

The sample comprised blood. The chain employs TRBV25-1 and TRBJ1-5; D might be TRBD1 (5 bases). This sequence was found in a woman aged 25 to 39 with Graves' ophthalmopathy. This chain's CDR3 is CASSEGTQGNQPQHF. The DNA for the CDR3 is TGTGCCAGCAGTGAAGGAACCCAGGGAAATCAGCCCCAGCATTTT.